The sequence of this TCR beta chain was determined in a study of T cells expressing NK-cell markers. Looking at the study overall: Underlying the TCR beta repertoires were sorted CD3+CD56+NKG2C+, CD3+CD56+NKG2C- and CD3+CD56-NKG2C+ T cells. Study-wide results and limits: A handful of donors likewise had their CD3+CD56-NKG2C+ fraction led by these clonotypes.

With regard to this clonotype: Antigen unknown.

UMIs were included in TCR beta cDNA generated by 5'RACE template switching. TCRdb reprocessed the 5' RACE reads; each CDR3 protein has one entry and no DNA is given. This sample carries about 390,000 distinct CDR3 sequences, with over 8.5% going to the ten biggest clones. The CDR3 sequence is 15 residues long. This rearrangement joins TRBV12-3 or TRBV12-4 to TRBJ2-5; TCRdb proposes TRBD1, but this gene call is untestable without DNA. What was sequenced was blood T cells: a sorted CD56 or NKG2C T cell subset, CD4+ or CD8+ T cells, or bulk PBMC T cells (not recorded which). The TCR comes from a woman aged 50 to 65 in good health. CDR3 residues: CASGPRQGAEETQYF.